This T cell receptor (beta chain) came from a study of shared clonotypes between healthy human individuals. Across the study: Participating donors consisted of two women and a few men aged 18 to 49. Study conclusions and caveats: The study found about 4.6% of naive CD4 clonotypes shared across several donors. Sharing of clonotypes among donors was expected to vary with sequencing depth.

For every subset, genomic DNA was evenly distributed across several immunoSEQ plates. Assay used: immunoSEQ multiplex PCR; TCRdb lists only in-frame clones, some missing. Seen here are some 2 million clones, over 85% observed once, and the top ten hold roughly 1.2%. In the case of this clone: Antigen unknown.

The naive CD8 subset, CD45RO-negative cells positively selected for CCR7, excluded terminally differentiated effector memory CD45RA+ cells. Sequencing input: naive CD8+ T cells sorted from blood. This receptor was identified in a man younger than 30 in good health.

The CDR3 bases are TGTGCCAGCAATCGAGGAACTGGGAAAGGGACCCACTACGAGCAGTACTTC. It translates to CASNRGTGKGTHYEQYF. This chain uses TRBV28 with TRBJ2-7; D possibly matches TRBD1 or TRBD2 (5 bases each). The CDR3 sequence is 17 residues long. CDR1 MDHEN and CDR2 SYDVKM come from the germline V gene. Trimming left V 7 bases short and J 3 bases short, with 25 bases between. The variable domain in full, with the rest retrieved from reference TRBV28 and TRBJ2-7, is DVKVTQSSRYLVKRTGEKVFLECVQDMDHENMFWYRQDPGLGLRLIYFSYDVKMKEKGDIPEGYSVSREKKERFSLILESASTNQTSMYLCASNRGTGKGTHYEQYFGPGTRLTVT.